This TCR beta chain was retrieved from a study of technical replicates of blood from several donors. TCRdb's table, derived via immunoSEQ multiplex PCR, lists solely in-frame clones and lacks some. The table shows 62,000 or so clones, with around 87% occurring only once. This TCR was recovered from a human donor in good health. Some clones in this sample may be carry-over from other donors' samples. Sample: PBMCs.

The CDR3 is CATNLGQLKDGYTF. As DNA, the CDR3 is TGTGCCACCAACCTGGGACAGCTAAAAGATGGCTACACCTTC. The V and J genes are TRBV6-6 and TRBJ1-2; TRBD1 matches at 7 bases. The junction had 14 bases not matched to a gene; V was cut back by 10 bases and J by 6 bases. The CDR3 totals 14 residues. Germline-derived CDR1 and CDR2 are MNHNY and SVGAGI (reference sequence).